This passage covers 20 T cell receptor beta chains from one sample sequenced in a study of blood T cell repertoires in COVID-19 (dated by TCRdb to the early 2020s). Receptor libraries were prepared by the immunoSEQ multiplex PCR assay. Sourced from immuneACCESS, this table was stored by TCRdb with only in-frame sequences that have V and J called. A share of the clones is absent; for the studies checked, an unresolved V gene accounts for under half, and the remainder has no known explanation. The table for this sample lists under 500,000 clones; roughly 89% of them were counted only once. Approximately 4.3% of the sample is taken by the ten largest. The source material was peripheral blood. The receptors were sampled from a woman younger than 45 with acute or convalescent COVID-19.

This chain links TRBV29-1 with TRBJ2-7, with 9 bases lining up with TRBD2. This CDR3 has 13 residues. Looked up from germline, CDR1 is SQVTM and CDR2 is ANQGSEA. V lost 4 bases, J lost 2 bases, and 3 bases stayed unmatched. CDR3 amino acids: CSVVSGGPYEQYF. The CDR3 DNA follows: TGCAGCGTTGTTAGCGGGGGCCCCTACGAGCAGTACTTC.

V gene TRBV7-9 combines with J gene TRBJ1-3; 10 bases match TRBD1. CDR1 and CDR2 from the germline V gene are SEHNR and FQNEAQ (reference sequence). The CDR3 sequence is 18 residues long. With 1 base clipped from V and 1 base from J, the junction kept 7 bases outside the gene matches. CDR3 nucleotides: TGTGCCAGCAGCTTAGTAGGGGACAGGGGACGTTCTGGAAACACCATATATTTT. Residues: CASSLVGDRGRSGNTIYF. The full variable domain, completed using reference TRBV7-9 and TRBJ1-3, is DTGVSQNPRHKITKRGQNVTFRCDPISEHNRLYWYRQTLGQGPEFLTYFQNEAQLEKSRLLSDRFSAERPKGSFSTLEIQRTEQGDSAMYLCASSLVGDRGRSGNTIYFGEGSWLTVV.

The chain carries TRBV7-9 and TRBJ2-3, with TRBD2 matching over 13 bases. The CDR3 runs to 18 residues. V lost 4 bases, J lost 6 bases, and 13 bases stayed unmatched. The germline V gene encodes CDR1 SEHNR and CDR2 FQNEAQ (reference sequence). Here the CDR3 DNA reads TGTGCCAGCAGCTACAGCAGGACTAGCGGGGGACATACCGATACGCAGTATTTT. It yields the protein CASSYSRTSGGHTDTQYF.

This clone was picked up one time. This sequence joins TRBV7-9 and TRBJ2-5; unclear D gene. The CDR3 loop spans 15 amino acids. V lost 0 bases and J lost 2, with 10 bases in between. CDR1 and CDR2 (germline): SEHNR, FQNEAQ (reference sequence). The CDR3: CASSLALGRQETQYF. The CDR3 DNA reads TGTGCCAGCAGCTTAGCACTCGGCAGGCAAGAGACCCAGTACTTC.

This sequence joins TRBV9 and TRBJ1-3, with D possibly TRBD1 on 5 matching bases. The CDR3 is 16 residues long. V lost 4 bases, J lost 3 bases, and 17 bases lay in between. CDR1 and CDR2 (germline): SGDLS, YYNGEE. CDR3 sequence: CASSTSGKLGGNTIYF. The CDR3 bases are TGTGCCAGCAGCACCTCAGGGAAACTCGGTGGAAACACCATATATTTT.

This clone has only one observation. The chain employs TRBV24-1 and TRBJ2-2, with TRBD1 identical over 9 bases. The ends lost 7 bases at V and 4 bases at J; junction bases unmatched: 6. This CDR3 contains 15 residues. Germline values: CDR1 KGHDR, CDR2 SFDVKD. CDR3 amino acids: CATSSGTGSTGELFF. DNA for the CDR3: TGTGCCACCAGCTCCGGGACAGGGAGCACCGGGGAGCTGTTTTTT.

The genes are TRBV12-3 or TRBV12-4 and TRBJ2-2; no firm D call. V was clipped by 6 bases and J by 2 bases, with 4 bases between them. The CDR3 extends over 12 amino acids. The CDR3 loop is CASSTNTGELFF. The CDR3 DNA follows: TGTGCCAGCAGCACAAACACCGGGGAGCTGTTTTTT.

There are a few counts of this clone. V gene TRBV5-1 combines with J gene TRBJ2-6; the D is unclear. CDR1 is SGHRS, CDR2 YFSETQ, per germline. CDR3 size: 14 residues. Trimming removed 4 bases from V and 2 bases from J, with 7 bases in between. The CDR3 region has the DNA TGCGCCAGCAGCCGAAACACTGGGGCCAACGTCCTGACTTTC. Its translation: CASSRNTGANVLTF.

The CDR3 DNA follows: TGTGCCAGCAGCGTTGGTAGCGGGGGCGCAGATACGCAGTATTTT. The encoded protein is CASSVGSGGADTQYF. The V gene is TRBV9, the J gene TRBJ2-3; 9 nucleotides line up with TRBD2. This CDR3 has 15 amino acids. The germline gives CDR1 SGDLS, CDR2 YYNGEE. The V gene end was trimmed by 2 bases and the J gene end by 4 bases; junction bases not matched to a gene: 5.

This sequence joins TRBV4-1 and TRBJ1-2; tentative D call: TRBD1 (6 bases). Germline CDR1 reads MGHRA; CDR2 reads YSYEKL. The V gene lost 3 bases and the J gene lost 6 bases, with 20 bases spanning the gap. CDR3 length equals 16 residues. The CDR3 sequence: CASSHPGQNPTDGYTF. CDR3 bases: TGCGCCAGCAGCCACCCAGGACAGAATCCTACCGATGGCTACACCTTC.

This chain uses TRBV9 with TRBJ2-1; 7 positions match TRBD2. This CDR3 region has 17 residues. The germline CDR1 and CDR2 sequences are SGDLS and YYNGEE. J lost 3 bases, V lost 1 base, and 10 bases had no gene match. CDR3 sequence: CASSVHDSGEFYNEQFF. CDR3 in DNA: TGTGCCAGCAGCGTACACGACAGCGGGGAATTCTACAATGAGCAGTTCTTC.

V gene TRBV14 combines with J gene TRBJ1-4; a possible D gene is TRBD1 (5 bases). V lost 4 bases to trimming and J lost 8 bases, with 14 bases between them. The CDR3 length is 14 residues. CDR1 is SGHDN, CDR2 FVKESK, per germline. The CDR3 protein is CASSRGTNKEKLFF. CDR3 DNA sequence: TGTGCCAGCAGCCGCGGGACGAATAAGGAAAAACTGTTTTTT.

The rearrangement joins TRBV29-1 to TRBJ2-1, with 7 bases identical to TRBD1. The germline V gene has CDR1 SQVTM and CDR2 ANQGSEA. This CDR3 contains 13 residues. Trimming removed 4 bases from V and 5 bases from J; junction bases left unmatched: 5. CDR3 DNA: TGCAGCGTTGGAGGACAGGTTAACAATGAGCAGTTCTTC. It yields the protein CSVGGQVNNEQFF.

Comment on this clone: This specimen includes other DNA sequences encoding the same CDR3. This rearrangement joins TRBV9 to TRBJ2-3; D is unclear. The V gene lost 4 bases and the J gene lost 2 bases, with 5 bases spanning the gap. The CDR3 has 12 amino acids. Germline CDR1 SGDLS, CDR2 YYNGEE. CDR3 coding DNA: TGTGCCAGCAGCCCCTCCACAGATACGCAGTATTTT. Protein: CASSPSTDTQYF. The variable domain in full, with the rest retrieved from reference TRBV9 and TRBJ2-3, is DSGVTQTPKHLITATGQRVTLRCSPRSGDLSVYWYQQSLDQGLQFLIQYYNGEERAKGNILERFSAQQFPDLHSELNLSSLELGDSALYFCASSPSTDTQYFGPGTRLTVL.

The genes are TRBV6-5 and TRBJ1-2; no clear D gene. The length of the CDR3 is 11 residues. Germline-derived CDR1 and CDR2 are MNHEY and SVGAGI. With 6 bases removed from V and 7 bases from J, the gap between germline ends came to 9 bases. For the CDR3, the DNA is TGTGCCAGCAGAACAGCTGGTGGCTACACCTTC. It is translated as CASRTAGGYTF.

The chain links TRBV28 to TRBJ2-1; possible D gene TRBD1, 6 bases. Germline loops: CDR1 MDHEN, CDR2 SYDVKM. Trimming took 8 bases from V and 4 from J, leaving 15 bases between them. The CDR3 spans 14 residues. CDR3 in amino acids: CASGQTGFYNEQFF. The CDR3 bases are TGTGCCAGCGGACAGACAGGTTTTTACAATGAGCAGTTCTTC.

The table lists this clone with a count of one. V is TRBV6-1 and J is TRBJ1-1; a possible D gene is TRBD1 (5 bases). CDR1 is MNHNS, CDR2 SASEGT, per germline. This CDR3 has 17 residues. V was pared by 2 bases and J by 1 base, with 17 bases between. This chain's CDR3 is CASSERSAPGENTEAFF. In DNA, the CDR3 is TGTGCCAGCAGTGAACGTTCTGCTCCGGGGGAGAACACTGAAGCTTTCTTT.

The rearrangement joins TRBV5-5 to TRBJ2-1; D perhaps matches TRBD1 (5 bases). V lost 2 bases to trimming and J lost 5 bases, with 11 bases between them. The germline V gene has CDR1 SGHKS and CDR2 YYEKEE (reference sequence). This CDR3 comprises 14 residues. CDR3 coding DNA: TGTGCCAGCAGCTTCCGACAGCCCAACAATGAGCAGTTCTTC. Protein sequence: CASSFRQPNNEQFF. The complete variable domain, with remaining parts taken from reference TRBV5-5 and TRBJ2-1, reads DAGVTQSPTHLIKTRGQQVTLRCSPISGHKSVSWYQQVLGQGPQFIFQYYEKEERGRGNFPDRFSARQFPNYSSELNVNALLLGDSALYLCASSFRQPNNEQFFGPGTRLTVL.

This chain uses TRBV5-1 with TRBJ2-7, with D possibly TRBD2 on 6 matching bases. This CDR3 contains 15 residues. Germline V lookup: CDR1 SGHRS, CDR2 YFSETQ. V lost 4 bases to trimming and J lost 6 bases, with 20 bases between them. The CDR3 loop reads CASSGTAGPSGEQYF. CDR3 DNA: TGCGCCAGCAGCGGGACGGCGGGGCCGTCGGGCGAGCAGTACTTC.

V usage is TRBV9 and J usage is TRBJ2-2; a possible D gene is TRBD1 (5 bases). Germline V gives CDR1 SGDLS, CDR2 YYNGEE. The V gene lost 0 bases and the J gene lost 2 bases, with 8 bases spanning the gap. The CDR3 is 15 residues long. CDR3 nucleotide sequence: TGTGCCAGCAGCGTAGGGGGCGCAAACACCGGGGAGCTGTTTTTT. Amino acid sequence: CASSVGGANTGELFF.